The clone carrying this T cell receptor beta chain was counted many times. Germline CDR1 is MNHEY and CDR2 is SMNVEV (reference sequence). The CDR3 runs 13 residues. Deletions cut 5 bases from V and 1 base from J, with 8 bases between. Both TCR beta VDJ combination and CDR3 sequence profiling were carried out. Genomic DNA was the template for this profiling. TCRdb re-analysed the reads in MiXCR, keeping a single row per CDR3 protein. The sample holds under 75,000 distinct CDR3 sequences, 45% to 60% seen once. The sample is drawn from a study of CD8+CD57+ T cells in acquired aplastic anemia. Sequencing input: sorted CD4+, CD8+, or CD8+CD57+ T cells (not recorded which) from PBMCs. The source of this sequence is a human donor in good health, serving as a control. The V call is TRBV27, the J call TRBJ1-2; possibly TRBD1 for D (5 bases). CDR3 in amino acids: CASSPRVNYGYTF. The CDR3 region has the DNA TGTGCCAGCAGTCCCAGGGTTAACTATGGCTACACCTTC.